Following are 25 T cell receptor beta chains from one sample sequenced in a study of blood T cell repertoires in COVID-19. Data came from immunoSEQ multiplex PCR; TCRdb stores just in-frame clones and leaves some out. This table has 170,000 or so clones, around nine tenths appearing once. The source material was peripheral blood. These receptors were collected from a man between 60 and 75 years old with COVID-19, enrolled during active disease.

This chain links TRBV7-3 with TRBJ2-5; 8 positions match TRBD2. Looked up from germline, CDR1 is SGHTA and CDR2 is FQGTGA. CDR3 size: 15 residues. V gave up 5 bases and J gave up 5 bases; unmatched junction bases: 10. CDR3 nucleotide sequence: TGTGCCAGCAGCCCATCGGGGGGGGCCCTCGAGACCCAGTACTTC. Amino acid sequence: CASSPSGGALETQYF.

The chain links TRBV11-3 to TRBJ1-2; D remains unclear. This CDR3 region has 12 residues. From germline, CDR1 is SGHNT and CDR2 YENEEA. The V and J ends lost 2 bases and 4 bases respectively, with 5 bases between them. As DNA, the CDR3 is TGTGCCAGCAGCTTACGACTCTATGGCTACACCTTC. Translating gives CASSLRLYGYTF.

This clone was seen a single time. V usage is TRBV5-5 and J usage is TRBJ1-2; no reliable D call. V was shortened by 0 bases and J by 0 bases, with 6 bases between the two germline ends. CDR3 length equals 14 residues. The germline gives CDR1 SGHKS, CDR2 YYEKEE (reference sequence). This CDR3 reads CASSLDGSNYGYTF. Here the CDR3 DNA reads TGTGCCAGCAGCTTGGATGGCTCTAACTATGGCTACACCTTC.

This clone was seen once. The chain combines TRBV4-2 with TRBJ2-1, with TRBD2 as a possible D gene (6 bases). Trimming pared 4 bases from V and 0 bases from J, leaving 16 bases between. The germline V gene encodes CDR1 LGHNA and CDR2 YNFKEQ. The CDR3 is 17 amino acids. The CDR3, as DNA: TGTGCCAGCAGCCTCACTCCCCAGGACTACTCCTACAATGAGCAGTTCTTC. Residues: CASSLTPQDYSYNEQFF.

This chain connects TRBV7-9 to TRBJ1-6; D remains ambiguous. This CDR3 region has 16 residues. CDR1 and CDR2 from the germline V gene are SEHNR and FQNEAQ (reference sequence). The V and J ends lost 1 base and 7 bases respectively, with 14 bases between them. DNA of the CDR3: TGTGCCAGCAGCTTAGATCTGGGCGGAGGGAATTCACCCCTCCACTTT. Translation gives CASSLDLGGGNSPLHF.

The count of this clone is one. The genes are TRBV4-3 and TRBJ2-1, with 10 bases lining up with TRBD2. Germline CDR1 LGHNA, CDR2 YSLEER. After removal of 1 base from V and 4 bases from J, the junction contained 4 bases not matched to a gene. The CDR3 runs 16 residues. CDR3: CASSQGSAGGYNEQFF. The CDR3, as DNA: TGCGCCAGCAGCCAAGGTTCAGCGGGAGGGTACAATGAGCAGTTCTTC.

CDR3 protein: CASSDGVGNTEAFF. CDR3 coding DNA: TGCGCCAGCAGCGACGGGGTGGGGAACACTGAAGCTTTCTTT. This rearrangement joins TRBV5-1 to TRBJ1-1; no clear D. The V end was cut by 4 bases, the J end by 1 base, with 11 bases between. CDR1 is SGHRS, CDR2 YFSETQ, per germline. This CDR3 comprises 14 residues.

This clone appeared a single time. The chain recombines TRBV29-1 with TRBJ2-7; D may be TRBD2 (5 bases). The germline V gene encodes CDR1 SQVTM and CDR2 ANQGSEA. V shed 8 bases and J shed 5 bases, with 13 bases lying between them. The CDR3 covers 11 residues. The CDR3 bases are TGCAGCCCCCATAAGGGAGACGAGCAGTACTTC. It specifies CSPHKGDEQYF.

The chain combines TRBV24-1 with TRBJ1-5, with no clear D. Looked up from germline, CDR1 is KGHDR and CDR2 is SFDVKD. The CDR3 contains 14 residues. The ends were cut back, 6 bases at V and 2 bases at J, with 10 bases in the middle. The CDR3 coding sequence is TGTGCCACCAGTAATGTGGGAGGCAATCAGCCCCAGCATTTT. This sequence encodes CATSNVGGNQPQHF.

The J gene is TRBJ1-4, the V gene TRBV4-2, with a weak D call TRBD1 (6 bases). V lost 0 bases and J lost 8, with 13 bases in between. In germline, CDR1 is LGHNA, CDR2 YNFKEQ. The CDR3 is made up of 15 amino acids. Written as DNA, the CDR3 is TGTGCCAGCAGCCAAGATCTGGCAGGGGTGGAAAAACTGTTTTTT. It encodes CASSQDLAGVEKLFF.

V usage is TRBV7-2 and J usage is TRBJ2-1, with TRBD2 identical over 8 bases. With 1 base clipped from V and 3 bases from J, the junction kept 5 bases outside the gene matches. Germline assignment: CDR1 SGHTA and CDR2 FQGNSA. The CDR3 consists of 16 residues. In DNA form, the CDR3 reads TGTGCCAGCAGCTTAGTGGGAGCGGGAGTCTACAATGAGCAGTTCTTC. The encoded protein is CASSLVGAGVYNEQFF.

The J gene is TRBJ1-2, the V gene TRBV29-1; D may be TRBD1 (5 bases). Germline V gene data show CDR1 as SQVTM and CDR2 as ANQGSEA. Trimming pared 8 bases from V and 8 bases from J, leaving 30 bases between. The CDR3 has 16 amino acids. CDR3 residues: CSTLQGGAWREEGYTF. In DNA form, the CDR3 reads TGCAGCACCCTTCAAGGCGGGGCTTGGAGAGAGGAAGGCTACACCTTC.

This clone was found once. This rearrangement joins TRBV30 to TRBJ2-7, with TRBD2 identical over 7 bases. The trim removed 2 bases at V and 0 bases at J, leaving 4 bases unmatched. This CDR3 comprises 14 residues. Germline V CDR1 and CDR2: GTSNPN, SVGIG (reference sequence). The CDR3 nucleotides are TGTGCCTGGAGTCTGGGGGAGGGCTCCTACGAGCAGTACTTC. This encodes CAWSLGEGSYEQYF. The full variable domain, in which reference TRBV30 and TRBJ2-7 provide the parts outside the CDR3, is SQTIHQWPATLVQPVGSPLSLECTVEGTSNPNLYWYRQAAGRGLQLLFYSVGIGQISSEVPQNLSASRPQDRQFILSSKKLLLSDSGFYLCAWSLGEGSYEQYFGPGTRLTVT.

The rearrangement joins TRBV6-5 to TRBJ1-1; D is unresolved. Trimming left V 2 bases short and J 1 base short, with 5 bases between. The length of the CDR3 is 13 residues. Germline CDR1 MNHEY, CDR2 SVGAGI. CDR3 amino acids: CASSYGQNTEAFF. In DNA form, the CDR3 reads TGTGCCAGCAGTTACGGCCAGAACACTGAAGCTTTCTTT.

This clone has just a few counts. CDR3 DNA sequence: TGTGCCAGCAGTCTCGCGGGACAGAACTATGGCTACACCTTC. This codes for CASSLAGQNYGYTF. The V gene is TRBV7-2, the J gene TRBJ1-2; 7 bases map to TRBD1. The CDR3 has 14 residues. The V gene end was trimmed by 6 bases and the J gene end by 2 bases; junction bases not matched to a gene: 6. The germline V gene encodes CDR1 SGHTA and CDR2 FQGNSA.

V is TRBV11-1 and J is TRBJ2-3; TRBD2 matches at 7 bases. Looked up from germline, CDR1 is SGHAT and CDR2 is FQDESV (reference sequence). The CDR3 is 15 amino acids. V gave up 3 bases and J gave up 2 bases; unmatched junction bases: 5. CDR3 loop: CASSLASGFTDTQYF. The DNA for the CDR3 is TGTGCCAGCAGCTTGGCTAGCGGCTTCACAGATACGCAGTATTTT.

The chain combines TRBV9 with TRBJ2-2; D is perhaps TRBD1 (5 bases). V lost 0 bases to trimming and J lost 2 bases, with 11 bases between them. CDR3 length: 16 residues. CDR1 is SGDLS, CDR2 YYNGEE, per germline. The CDR3 sequence: CASSVGIGANTGELFF. The CDR3 coding sequence is TGTGCCAGCAGCGTAGGTATAGGGGCAAACACCGGGGAGCTGTTTTTT.

V and J are TRBV9 and TRBJ2-2; D might be TRBD1 (6 bases). The germline V and J ends were trimmed by 0 bases and 1 base, with 10 bases remaining between them. This CDR3 spans 16 amino acids. Germline CDR1 SGDLS, CDR2 YYNGEE. The CDR3 reads CASSVAGGQNTGELFF. The CDR3 coding sequence is TGTGCCAGCAGCGTAGCTGGGGGACAGAACACCGGGGAGCTGTTTTTT.

This clone was found a few times. This rearrangement joins TRBV6-5 to TRBJ1-6, with D unclear. The CDR3 is 13 residues long. Trimming shortened V by 5 bases and J by 10 bases, and 12 bases separated the two germline ends. Germline-derived CDR1 and CDR2 are MNHEY and SVGAGI. CDR3 sequence: CASSPGLESPLHF. In nucleotides, the CDR3 is TGTGCCAGCAGTCCAGGACTGGAATCACCCCTCCACTTT.

The chain couples TRBV27 to TRBJ2-1, with TRBD2 identical over 10 bases. The trim removed 7 bases at V and 8 bases at J, leaving 11 bases unmatched. This CDR3 is 15 amino acids long. CDR1 and CDR2 (germline): MNHEY, SMNVEV (reference sequence). The CDR3, as DNA: TGTGCCAGCACTAAACTAGCGGGGACTCTCTATGAGCAGTTCTTC. Translating it yields CASTKLAGTLYEQFF.

This sequence joins TRBV6-5 and TRBJ1-1; maybe TRBD1 (6 bases). The CDR3 covers 14 residues. Germline CDR1 and CDR2: MNHEY and SVGAGI. The ends were cut back, 6 bases at V and 1 base at J, with 12 bases in the middle. As DNA, the CDR3 is TGTGCCAGCAGATCGAAGACAGGGAACACTGAAGCTTTCTTT. Protein: CASRSKTGNTEAFF.

This chain links TRBV4-3 with TRBJ2-1; D ambiguous. This CDR3 is 19 amino acids long. V lost 2 bases, J lost 2 bases, and 22 bases lay in between. Germline V gives CDR1 LGHNA, CDR2 YSLEER. As DNA, the CDR3 is TGCGCCAGCAGCCAATCGATACCCGTCTCCGGGTCCGCCTACAATGAGCAGTTCTTC. It translates to CASSQSIPVSGSAYNEQFF.

V and J are TRBV5-1 and TRBJ2-7; 10 nucleotides align to TRBD1. J was trimmed by 2 bases and V by 3 bases; bases with no gene match: 2. The CDR3 contains 14 residues. Per the germline V gene, CDR1 is SGHRS and CDR2 is YFSETQ. The CDR3 DNA is TGCGCCAGCAGCTCGGGACAGGGGCCCTACGAGCAGTACTTC. Amino acid sequence: CASSSGQGPYEQYF.

This chain uses TRBV6-5 with TRBJ2-1; D ambiguous. CDR1 and CDR2 from the germline V gene are MNHEY and SVGAGI. The CDR3 totals 13 residues. The germline V and J ends were trimmed by 11 bases and 0 bases, with 11 bases remaining between them. CDR3 DNA sequence: TGTGCCGCCGGTCCCTACTCCTACAATGAGCAGTTCTTC. This codes for CAAGPYSYNEQFF.

The gene calls are TRBV18 and TRBJ1-2, with D uncertain. V lost 2 bases to trimming and J lost 7 bases, with 8 bases between them. The CDR3 covers 12 residues. Germline values: CDR1 KGHSH, CDR2 LQKENI. For the CDR3, the DNA is TGTGCCAGCTCACCATCGGGAGGTGGCTACACCTTC. It translates to CASSPSGGGYTF.